The rows below give T cell receptor beta chains drawn from one sample of a study of Graves' ophthalmopathy and Graves' hyperthyroidism. MiXCR, run by TCRdb on the multiplex PCR reads, gives a single entry per CDR3 protein. Counted here are under 200,000 distinct CDR3 sequences, roughly 37% occurring once; the ten biggest clones make up roughly 5.2%. Sequenced material: peripheral blood. Receptors originate from a woman aged 40 to 50 with Graves' ophthalmopathy. CDR3s include the opening cysteine and the closing phenylalanine or tryptophan. The order of the fields is CDR3 protein, CDR3 DNA, clone size, CDR3 length, V gene, J gene, D gene. The D gene is left open where the match is weak. Size is omitted from some rows. Given values are once, few, many or a class for expanded clones.

CDR3aa: CASSYRIAGSYEQYF
CDR3nt: TGTGCCAGCAGTTACAGGATAGCGGGATCCTACGAGCAGTACTTC
abundance: many
len: 15
v_gene: TRBV6-2/TRBV6-3
j_gene: TRBJ2-7
d_gene: TRBD2

CDR3aa: CASSSGKTEAFF
CDR3nt: TGTGCCAGCAGTTCAGGGAAAACTGAAGCTTTCTTT
abundance: many
len: 12
v_gene: TRBV28
j_gene: TRBJ1-1
d_gene: -

CDR3aa: CASSPYPSVPYGYTF
CDR3nt: TGTGCCAGCAGTCCCTACCCGTCAGTCCCCTATGGCTACACCTTC
abundance: many
len: 15
v_gene: TRBV6-1
j_gene: TRBJ1-2
d_gene: -

CDR3aa: CASSHPASGRGVSQETQYF
CDR3nt: TGTGCCAGCAGTCACCCAGCTAGCGGGAGGGGGGTGAGCCAAGAGACCCAGTACTTC
abundance: -
len: 19
v_gene: TRBV25-1
j_gene: TRBJ2-5
d_gene: TRBD2

CDR3aa: CASSYAGLAGAEQYF
CDR3nt: TGTGCCAGCAGTTACGCCGGACTAGCGGGAGCCGAGCAGTACTTC
abundance: -
len: 15
v_gene: TRBV6-2/TRBV6-3
j_gene: TRBJ2-7
d_gene: TRBD2

CDR3aa: CASSLTGASNQPQHF
CDR3nt: TGTGCCAGCAGTTTGACAGGAGCCAGCAATCAGCCCCAGCATTTT
abundance: many
len: 15
v_gene: TRBV12-3/TRBV12-4
j_gene: TRBJ1-5
d_gene: -

CDR3aa: CASSSNTLNTGELFF
CDR3nt: TGTGCCAGCAGTTCTAATACACTGAACACCGGGGAGCTGTTTTTT
abundance: -
len: 15
v_gene: TRBV28
j_gene: TRBJ2-2
d_gene: -

CDR3aa: CATSGQSPYEQYF
CDR3nt: TGTGCCACCTCCGGACAGTCCCCTTACGAGCAGTACTTC
abundance: -
len: 13
v_gene: TRBV28
j_gene: TRBJ2-7
d_gene: -

CDR3aa: CASSLSGQAAYEQYF
CDR3nt: TGTGCCAGCAGCTTATCGGGACAGGCTGCCTACGAGCAGTACTTC
abundance: -
len: 15
v_gene: TRBV7-8
j_gene: TRBJ2-7
d_gene: TRBD1

CDR3aa: CASNLQGTGELFF
CDR3nt: TGTGCCAGCAACCTACAGGGGACCGGGGAGCTGTTTTTT
abundance: few
len: 13
v_gene: TRBV28
j_gene: TRBJ2-2
d_gene: TRBD1

CDR3aa: CASSPGQGLNTEAFF
CDR3nt: TGTGCCAGCAGCCCGGGACAGGGTTTGAACACTGAAGCTTTCTTT
abundance: many
len: 15
v_gene: TRBV11-2
j_gene: TRBJ1-1
d_gene: TRBD1

CDR3aa: CASLQSSTEAFF
CDR3nt: TGTGCCAGCCTACAAAGTAGTACTGAAGCTTTCTTT
abundance: -
len: 12
v_gene: TRBV28
j_gene: TRBJ1-1
d_gene: -

CDR3aa: CASSLVGGPFYEQYF
CDR3nt: TGTGCCAGCAGCTTAGTGGGCGGCCCCTTCTACGAGCAGTACTTC
abundance: few
len: 15
v_gene: TRBV7-2
j_gene: TRBJ2-7
d_gene: -

CDR3aa: CASRWEGGSQPQHF
CDR3nt: TGTGCCAGTAGGTGGGAAGGAGGATCGCAGCCCCAGCATTTT
abundance: many
len: 14
v_gene: TRBV19
j_gene: TRBJ1-5
d_gene: -

CDR3aa: CASSQQHPGGTGELFF
CDR3nt: TGCGCCAGCAGCCAACAACACCCGGGAGGCACCGGGGAGCTGTTTTTT
abundance: many
len: 16
v_gene: TRBV4-3
j_gene: TRBJ2-2
d_gene: TRBD2

CDR3aa: CSASLQGTNYGYTF
CDR3nt: TGCAGTGCTAGTCTACAGGGAACCAACTATGGCTACACCTTC
abundance: -
len: 14
v_gene: TRBV20-1
j_gene: TRBJ1-2
d_gene: -

CDR3aa: CASRATGRANGYTF
CDR3nt: TGTGCCAGCAGGGCGACAGGGCGTGCGAATGGCTACACCTTC
abundance: many
len: 14
v_gene: TRBV12-3/TRBV12-4
j_gene: TRBJ1-2
d_gene: TRBD1

CDR3aa: CASSYSTNSNQPQHF
CDR3nt: TGTGCCAGCAGTTACTCGACGAATAGCAATCAGCCCCAGCATTTT
abundance: many
len: 15
v_gene: TRBV6-5
j_gene: TRBJ1-5
d_gene: -

CDR3aa: CASTRDSLNYGYTF
CDR3nt: TGTGCCAGCACCCGGGACAGTCTTAACTATGGCTACACCTTC
abundance: -
len: 14
v_gene: TRBV28
j_gene: TRBJ1-2
d_gene: TRBD1

CDR3aa: CASSLFYEQYF
CDR3nt: TGTGCCAGCAGTTTATTTTACGAGCAGTACTTC
abundance: many
len: 11
v_gene: TRBV28
j_gene: TRBJ2-7
d_gene: -

CDR3aa: CASSSWTSKAFF
CDR3nt: TGTGCCAGCAGTAGCTGGACAAGCAAAGCTTTCTTT
abundance: once
len: 12
v_gene: TRBV12-3/TRBV12-4
j_gene: TRBJ1-1
d_gene: -

CDR3aa: CASSLSGLGSYGYTF
CDR3nt: TGTGCCAGCAGCTTAAGCGGGTTGGGTTCCTATGGCTACACCTTC
abundance: many
len: 15
v_gene: TRBV7-3
j_gene: TRBJ1-2
d_gene: -

CDR3aa: CSARTPGTGSYEQYF
CDR3nt: TGCAGTGCGCGGACTCCCGGGACAGGGAGTTACGAGCAGTACTTC
abundance: -
len: 15
v_gene: TRBV20-1
j_gene: TRBJ2-7
d_gene: TRBD1

CDR3aa: CASSLGGLQNTEAFF
CDR3nt: TGTGCCAGCAGCTTGGGGGGCCTACAGAACACTGAAGCTTTCTTT
abundance: many
len: 15
v_gene: TRBV5-6
j_gene: TRBJ1-1
d_gene: -

CDR3aa: CASSTGGSKNSPLHF
CDR3nt: TGTGCCAGCAGTACAGGGGGAAGTAAGAATTCACCCCTCCACTTT
abundance: -
len: 15
v_gene: TRBV12-3/TRBV12-4
j_gene: TRBJ1-6
d_gene: TRBD1

CDR3aa: CASSQDRAAGELFF
CDR3nt: TGCGCCAGCAGCCAAGATCGGGCGGCCGGGGAGCTGTTTTTT
abundance: -
len: 14
v_gene: TRBV4-3
j_gene: TRBJ2-2
d_gene: -

CDR3aa: CASRPGQGRDGYTF
CDR3nt: TGCGCCAGCAGGCCGGGACAGGGGAGGGATGGCTACACCTTC
abundance: many
len: 14
v_gene: TRBV5-1
j_gene: TRBJ1-2
d_gene: TRBD1

CDR3aa: CASSLGGGWSYEQYF
CDR3nt: TGTGCCAGCAGTTTAGGGGGGGGCTGGTCCTACGAGCAGTACTTC
abundance: -
len: 15
v_gene: TRBV12-3/TRBV12-4
j_gene: TRBJ2-7
d_gene: -

CDR3aa: CASSWTGDLGEQYF
CDR3nt: TGCGCCAGCAGCTGGACAGGGGACCTAGGCGAGCAGTACTTC
abundance: -
len: 14
v_gene: TRBV5-1
j_gene: TRBJ2-7
d_gene: TRBD1

CDR3aa: CSARSGSSYEQYF
CDR3nt: TGCAGTGCCCGGAGCGGGAGCTCCTACGAGCAGTACTTC
abundance: -
len: 13
v_gene: TRBV20-1
j_gene: TRBJ2-7
d_gene: TRBD2

CDR3aa: CSGGEETQYF
CDR3nt: TGCAGCGGCGGGGAAGAGACCCAGTACTTC
abundance: many
len: 10
v_gene: TRBV29-1
j_gene: TRBJ2-5
d_gene: -

CDR3aa: CASRASGTSGNTGELFF
CDR3nt: TGTGCCAGCAGGGCGAGCGGGACTAGCGGGAACACCGGGGAGCTGTTTTTT
abundance: many
len: 17
v_gene: TRBV6-4
j_gene: TRBJ2-2
d_gene: TRBD2

CDR3aa: CASSRRTSGREKTYEQYF
CDR3nt: TGTGCCAGCAGCCGAAGAACTAGCGGGAGGGAGAAAACCTACGAGCAGTACTTC
abundance: -
len: 18
v_gene: TRBV11-2
j_gene: TRBJ2-7
d_gene: TRBD2

CDR3aa: CASSLDRGNQPQHF
CDR3nt: TGTGCCAGCAGCTTAGACAGGGGGAATCAGCCCCAGCATTTT
abundance: many
len: 14
v_gene: TRBV7-9
j_gene: TRBJ1-5
d_gene: TRBD1

CDR3aa: CASSLLPQRTQETQYF
CDR3nt: TGTGCCAGCAGCTTACTACCCCAGCGGACACAAGAGACCCAGTACTTC
abundance: -
len: 16
v_gene: TRBV7-6
j_gene: TRBJ2-5
d_gene: -

CDR3aa: CASSYRTGGPNAGELFF
CDR3nt: TGTGCCAGCAGTTACCGGACGGGAGGGCCGAACGCCGGGGAGCTGTTTTTT
abundance: -
len: 17
v_gene: TRBV6-2/TRBV6-3
j_gene: TRBJ2-2
d_gene: TRBD2

CDR3aa: CASSPAVEELYEQYF
CDR3nt: TGTGCCAGCAGCCCCGCAGTTGAAGAGCTCTACGAGCAGTACTTC
abundance: many
len: 15
v_gene: TRBV9
j_gene: TRBJ2-7
d_gene: -

CDR3aa: CASGLFDNNYGYTF
CDR3nt: TGTGCTAGTGGTTTGTTCGACAATAACTATGGCTACACCTTC
abundance: -
len: 14
v_gene: TRBV12-5
j_gene: TRBJ1-2
d_gene: -

CDR3aa: CASSPLRRWGRQPQHF
CDR3nt: TGTGCCAGCAGTCCACTCCGCCGGTGGGGTCGTCAGCCCCAGCATTTT
abundance: few
len: 16
v_gene: TRBV27
j_gene: TRBJ1-5
d_gene: -

CDR3aa: CASSLMAGDGYTF
CDR3nt: TGTGCCAGCAGTTTAATGGCAGGGGATGGCTACACCTTC
abundance: -
len: 13
v_gene: TRBV27
j_gene: TRBJ1-2
d_gene: -

CDR3aa: CASSVEGDGANVLTF
CDR3nt: TGTGCCAGCAGTGTTGAAGGCGACGGGGCCAACGTCCTGACTTTC
abundance: many
len: 15
v_gene: TRBV2
j_gene: TRBJ2-6
d_gene: -

CDR3aa: CASRPPPGQGDYGYTF
CDR3nt: TGTGCCAGCAGACCACCCCCGGGACAGGGAGACTATGGCTACACCTTC
abundance: -
len: 16
v_gene: TRBV6-1
j_gene: TRBJ1-2
d_gene: TRBD1

CDR3aa: CSVAGTIHGEAFF
CDR3nt: TGCAGCGTTGCCGGGACGATCCATGGGGAAGCTTTCTTT
abundance: many
len: 13
v_gene: TRBV29-1
j_gene: TRBJ1-1
d_gene: -

CDR3aa: CAWSLGSLTGALETQYF
CDR3nt: TGTGCCTGGAGTTTAGGGTCCCTTACAGGGGCTTTAGAGACCCAGTACTTC
abundance: many
len: 17
v_gene: TRBV30
j_gene: TRBJ2-5
d_gene: TRBD1

CDR3aa: CASSQVDRDEQPQHF
CDR3nt: TGCGCCAGCAGCCAGGTTGACAGGGATGAACAGCCCCAGCATTTT
abundance: many
len: 15
v_gene: TRBV4-1
j_gene: TRBJ1-5
d_gene: TRBD1

CDR3aa: CATSDLGINSVQYF
CDR3nt: TGTGCCACCAGTGATTTGGGGATCAACAGCGTGCAGTACTTC
abundance: -
len: 14
v_gene: TRBV24-1
j_gene: TRBJ2-7
d_gene: -

CDR3aa: CSAGNMNTEAFF
CDR3nt: TGCAGCGCCGGTAATATGAACACTGAAGCTTTCTTT
abundance: many
len: 12
v_gene: TRBV29-1
j_gene: TRBJ1-1
d_gene: -

CDR3aa: CASSPGQFNQPQHF
CDR3nt: TGCGCCAGCAGCCCCGGACAGTTCAATCAGCCCCAGCATTTT
abundance: many
len: 14
v_gene: TRBV5-1
j_gene: TRBJ1-5
d_gene: -

CDR3aa: CASSYNRFLQPQHF
CDR3nt: TGTGCCAGCAGTTATAACCGCTTTCTTCAGCCCCAGCATTTT
abundance: few
len: 14
v_gene: TRBV6-5
j_gene: TRBJ1-5
d_gene: -

CDR3aa: CASSLGYRGRQEAEAFF
CDR3nt: TGTGCCAGCAGCTTAGGTTACAGGGGTCGCCAGGAGGCTGAAGCTTTCTTT
abundance: -
len: 17
v_gene: TRBV7-8
j_gene: TRBJ1-1
d_gene: TRBD1

CDR3aa: CASSILDQPQHF
CDR3nt: TGTGCCAGTAGTATTTTAGACCAGCCCCAGCATTTT
abundance: many
len: 12
v_gene: TRBV19
j_gene: TRBJ1-5
d_gene: -